This TCR beta chain was found in a study of blood T cells in healthy people across ages. Germline CDR1 and CDR2: SQVTM and ANQGSEA. V dropped 2 bases and J dropped 8 bases, with 18 bases sitting between them. The CDR3 has 14 amino acids. Next came a second PCR, run for about 6 to 11 cycles, which used a sample-barcoded 5' primer along with a J-beta primer mix. Every sample returned 2.5 million or more CDR3-containing paired-end reads. TCRdb ran MiXCR on the 5' RACE reads and lists one entry per CDR3 protein. This sample yields some 1 million distinct CDR3 sequences, of which 45% are seen a single time; approximately 17% belongs to the top ten. The table lists this clonotype with a few counts.

This clonotype originated in a woman aged 55-69 years in good health. The chain uses TRBV29-1 and TRBJ1-2; D not certain. Sequencing input: blood. DNA for the CDR3: TGCAGCGTTGAACCCCCCCCCGGGTTGCAAGGCTACACCTTC. Translated: CSVEPPPGLQGYTF.